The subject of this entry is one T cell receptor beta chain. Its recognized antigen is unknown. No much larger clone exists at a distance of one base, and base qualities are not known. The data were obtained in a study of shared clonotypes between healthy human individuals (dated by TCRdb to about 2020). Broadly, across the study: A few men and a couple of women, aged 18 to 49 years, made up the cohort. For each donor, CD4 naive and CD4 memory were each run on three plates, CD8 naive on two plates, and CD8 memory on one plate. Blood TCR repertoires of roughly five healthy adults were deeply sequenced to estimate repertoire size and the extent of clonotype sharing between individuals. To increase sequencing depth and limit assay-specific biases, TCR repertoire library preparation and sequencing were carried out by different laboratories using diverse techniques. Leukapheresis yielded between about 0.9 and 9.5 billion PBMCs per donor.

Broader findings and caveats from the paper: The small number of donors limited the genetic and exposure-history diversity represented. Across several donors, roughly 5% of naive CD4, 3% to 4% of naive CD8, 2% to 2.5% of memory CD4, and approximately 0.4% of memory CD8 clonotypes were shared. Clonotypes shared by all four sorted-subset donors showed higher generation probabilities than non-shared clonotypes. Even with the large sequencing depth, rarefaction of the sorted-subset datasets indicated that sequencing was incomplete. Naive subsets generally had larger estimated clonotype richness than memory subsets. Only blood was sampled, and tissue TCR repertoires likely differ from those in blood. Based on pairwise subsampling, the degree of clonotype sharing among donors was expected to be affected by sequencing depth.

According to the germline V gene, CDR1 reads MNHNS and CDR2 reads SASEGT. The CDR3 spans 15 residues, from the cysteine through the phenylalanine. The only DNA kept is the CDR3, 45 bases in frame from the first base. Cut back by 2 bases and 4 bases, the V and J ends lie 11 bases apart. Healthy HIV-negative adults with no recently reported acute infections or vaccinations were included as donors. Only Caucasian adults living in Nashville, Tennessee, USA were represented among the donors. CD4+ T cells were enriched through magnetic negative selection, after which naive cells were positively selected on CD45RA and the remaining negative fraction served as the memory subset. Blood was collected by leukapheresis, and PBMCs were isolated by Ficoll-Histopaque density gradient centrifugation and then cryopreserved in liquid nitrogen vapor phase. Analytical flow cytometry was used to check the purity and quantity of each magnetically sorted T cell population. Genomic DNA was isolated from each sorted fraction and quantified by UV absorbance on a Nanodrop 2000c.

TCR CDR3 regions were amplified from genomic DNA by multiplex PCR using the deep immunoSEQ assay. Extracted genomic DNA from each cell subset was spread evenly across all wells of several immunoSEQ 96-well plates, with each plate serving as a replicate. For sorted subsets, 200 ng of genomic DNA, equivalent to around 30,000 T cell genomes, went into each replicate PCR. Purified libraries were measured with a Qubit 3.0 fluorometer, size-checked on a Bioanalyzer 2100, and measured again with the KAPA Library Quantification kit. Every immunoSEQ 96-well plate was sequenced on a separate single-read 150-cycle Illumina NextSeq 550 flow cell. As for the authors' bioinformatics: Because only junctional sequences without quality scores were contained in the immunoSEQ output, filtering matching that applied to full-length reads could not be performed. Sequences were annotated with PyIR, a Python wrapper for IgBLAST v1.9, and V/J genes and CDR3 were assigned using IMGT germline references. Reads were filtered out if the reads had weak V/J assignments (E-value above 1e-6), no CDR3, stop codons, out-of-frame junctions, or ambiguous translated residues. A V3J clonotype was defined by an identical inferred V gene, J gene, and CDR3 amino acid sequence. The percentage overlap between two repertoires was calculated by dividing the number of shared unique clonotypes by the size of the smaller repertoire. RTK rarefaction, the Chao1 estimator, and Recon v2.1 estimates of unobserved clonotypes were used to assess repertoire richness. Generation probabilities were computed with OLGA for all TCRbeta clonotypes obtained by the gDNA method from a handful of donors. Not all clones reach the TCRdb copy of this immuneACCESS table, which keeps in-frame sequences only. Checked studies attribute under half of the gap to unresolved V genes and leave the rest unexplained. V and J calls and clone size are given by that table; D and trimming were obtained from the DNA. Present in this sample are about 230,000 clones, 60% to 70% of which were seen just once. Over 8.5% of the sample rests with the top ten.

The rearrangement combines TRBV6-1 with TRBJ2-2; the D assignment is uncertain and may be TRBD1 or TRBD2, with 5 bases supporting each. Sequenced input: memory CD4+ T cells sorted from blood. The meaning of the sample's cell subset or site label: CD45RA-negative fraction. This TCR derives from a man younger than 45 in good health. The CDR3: CASSERSGLTGELFF. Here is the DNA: TGTGCCAGCAGTGAAAGATCGGGGCTCACCGGGGAGCTGTTTTTT.